Below are 14 T cell receptor beta chains sequenced from a single sample in a study of blood T cell repertoires in COVID-19. Produced via immunoSEQ multiplex PCR; TCRdb's table is partial and in-frame only. Of some 530,000 clones in the sample, approximately 83% were seen once. The sample taken for sequencing was peripheral blood. These receptors came from a human donor in a cohort sampled during active COVID-19.

This chain connects TRBV6-5 to TRBJ2-3, with 8 bases identical to TRBD2. From germline, CDR1 is MNHEY and CDR2 SVGAGI. The CDR3 spans 14 residues. Unmatched junction bases numbered 8, after V lost 11 bases and J lost 1 base. The CDR3 coding sequence is TGTGCCGGAACTAGCGGAGGGGGCACAGATACGCAGTATTTT. Translated, it gives CAGTSGGGTDTQYF.

The chain joins TRBV4-2 to TRBJ2-1; TRBD2 matches 7 bases. The trim removed 5 bases at V and 4 bases at J, leaving 11 bases unmatched. Looked up from germline, CDR1 is LGHNA and CDR2 is YNFKEQ. The length of the CDR3 is 16 residues. CDR3 loop: CASSWSGVGGYNEQFF. The DNA for the CDR3 is TGTGCCAGCAGCTGGAGCGGGGTAGGAGGGTACAATGAGCAGTTCTTC.

The chain links TRBV6-6 to TRBJ1-1; 7 bases map to TRBD1. Unmatched junction bases numbered 12, after V lost 1 base and J lost 10 bases. The germline V gene encodes CDR1 MNHNY and CDR2 SVGAGI (reference sequence). CDR3 length: 15 residues. In DNA form, the CDR3 reads TGTGCCAGCAGTTACTTTTTGGACAGGACGGTAGGAGCTTTCTTT. Protein sequence: CASSYFLDRTVGAFF.

The chain employs TRBV5-1 and TRBJ2-5; D possibly corresponds to TRBD2 (6 bases). CDR1 is SGHRS, CDR2 YFSETQ, per germline. The CDR3 runs 14 residues. Trimming removed 4 bases from V and 5 bases from J, with 15 bases in between. The CDR3: CASSRSTSRETQYF. The CDR3 DNA is TGCGCCAGCAGCCGGTCGACTAGTCGGGAGACCCAGTACTTC.

There are a few counts of this clone. CDR3: CASRLTGDGYEQYF. As DNA, the CDR3 is TGTGCCAGCAGACTGACAGGGGACGGCTACGAGCAGTACTTC. V and J are TRBV2 and TRBJ2-7; 8 positions agree with TRBD1. From germline, CDR1 is SNHLY and CDR2 FYNNEI. V shed 6 bases, J shed 3 bases, and the junction held 7 bases outside the gene matches. The CDR3 length is 14 residues.

The chain carries TRBV5-1 and TRBJ2-5; 8 bases line up with TRBD1. Germline CDR1 SGHRS, CDR2 YFSETQ. The CDR3 is 13 residues long. J was trimmed by 2 bases and V by 5 bases; bases with no gene match: 2. CDR3 in DNA: TGCGCCAGCAGGGACAGGGATCAAGAGACCCAGTACTTC. Translating it yields CASRDRDQETQYF.

The chain employs TRBV12-3 or TRBV12-4 and TRBJ2-1, with TRBD1 matching 9 bases. The CDR3 contains 13 residues. V dropped 7 bases and J dropped 8; count of bases not matched to a gene: 6. CDR3 protein: CASTPRTGDEQFF. CDR3 sequence (DNA): TGTGCCAGCACCCCCCGGACAGGGGATGAGCAGTTCTTC.

The chain links TRBV6-5 to TRBJ2-7, with 9 bases matching TRBD2. The CDR3 runs to 15 residues. CDR1 is MNHEY, CDR2 SVGAGI, per germline. V lost 7 bases and J lost 1; bases outside the gene matches: 8. Written as DNA, the CDR3 is TGTGCCAGCAAATCTTATACTAGCGGGTCCTACGAGCAGTACTTC. Its translation is CASKSYTSGSYEQYF.

V and J are TRBV5-1 and TRBJ2-6, with 9 positions matching TRBD2. V lost 7 bases and J lost 2; bases outside the gene matches: 1. The CDR3 sequence is 14 residues long. Germline-derived CDR1 and CDR2 are SGHRS and YFSETQ. The CDR3 DNA reads TGCGCCAGCGGACTAGCGACTGGGGCCAACGTCCTGACTTTC. Protein sequence: CASGLATGANVLTF.

Only one count was recorded for this clone. The J gene is TRBJ2-7, the V gene TRBV20-1; 11 nucleotides agree with TRBD2. This CDR3 is 15 amino acids long. The germline V gene has CDR1 DFQATT and CDR2 SNEGSKA (reference sequence). The V segment lost 3 bases and the J segment 3 bases; nucleotides outside the gene matches: 7. The CDR3 spells CSASLLAGANYEQYF. The DNA for the CDR3 is TGCAGTGCTAGTCTACTAGCGGGAGCGAACTACGAGCAGTACTTC.

The genes are TRBV7-6 and TRBJ2-7; possibly TRBD1 for D (5 bases). Trimming cost V 1 base and J 7 bases, with 14 bases left between them. The CDR3 length is 14 residues. CDR1 SGHVS and CDR2 FNYEAQ come from the germline V gene. The CDR3 reads CASSLVVRGSEQYF. CDR3 bases: TGTGCCAGCAGCTTAGTTGTTAGGGGTTCGGAGCAGTACTTC.

This clone was recorded once. This chain uses TRBV6-1 with TRBJ2-3, with TRBD2 matching 14 bases. This CDR3 is 15 amino acids long. Per germline, CDR1 MNHNS and CDR2 SASEGT. With 5 bases clipped from V and 4 bases from J, the junction kept 2 bases outside the gene matches. The CDR3 DNA reads TGTGCCAGCAGTCCGGGACTAGCGGGAGCAGATACGCAGTATTTT. Encoded protein: CASSPGLAGADTQYF.

This chain connects TRBV6-2 or TRBV6-3 to TRBJ2-7, with 13 bases that match TRBD2. This CDR3 comprises 17 residues. V was clipped by 4 bases and J by 7 bases; unmatched bases: 13. Germline lookup yields CDR1 MNHEY and CDR2 SVGEGT. The CDR3 nucleotides read TGTGCCAGCAGTTGGACTAGCGGGAGTCCCGTATGGCAAGAGCAGTACTTC. It specifies CASSWTSGSPVWQEQYF.

This rearrangement joins TRBV7-2 to TRBJ2-5; D uncertain. The V and J ends lost 2 bases and 5 bases respectively, with 15 bases between them. The CDR3 has 15 residues. The germline CDR1 and CDR2 sequences are SGHTA and FQGNSA. CDR3 sequence reads: CASSLSVSGYETQYF. The CDR3 DNA sequence: TGTGCCAGCAGCTTAAGCGTGTCCGGATACGAGACCCAGTACTTC.